The 30 T cell receptor beta chains below all came from one sample that was sequenced in a study of blood T cell repertoires in COVID-19. Produced via immunoSEQ multiplex PCR; TCRdb's table is partial and in-frame only. The sample consists of fewer than 250,000 clones, around 90% of them appearing once. Input material: PBMCs or T cells enriched from blood (not recorded which). All receptors come from a woman aged 30 to 39 with acute COVID-19.

The chain carries TRBV19 and TRBJ2-7, with D tentatively TRBD2 (6 bases). The CDR3 runs to 16 residues. V was trimmed by 4 bases and J by 3 bases, leaving 19 bases between them. CDR1 is LNHDA, CDR2 SQIVND, per germline (reference sequence). CDR3 sequence: CASSTGRGGRVYEQYF. The DNA of the CDR3 is TGTGCCAGTAGTACCGGTCGGGGAGGACGGGTCTACGAGCAGTACTTC.

The sample holds a few counts of this clone. The V gene is TRBV5-1, the J gene TRBJ2-1; 9 bases are shared with TRBD2. The CDR3 extends over 15 amino acids. V shed 0 bases, J shed 3 bases, and the junction held 1 base outside the gene matches. Germline V gives CDR1 SGHRS, CDR2 YFSETQ. The CDR3 sequence: CASSLGAGGYNEQFF. The DNA of the CDR3 is TGCGCCAGCAGCTTGGGAGCGGGGGGCTACAATGAGCAGTTCTTC.

This rearrangement joins TRBV2 to TRBJ1-1; D gene uncertain. Trimming left V 9 bases short and J 3 bases short, with 17 bases between. This CDR3 is 14 amino acids long. Germline V gene lookup returns CDR1 SNHLY and CDR2 FYNNEI. This CDR3 is CARGRVPRDTEAFF. DNA of the CDR3: TGTGCCAGGGGGAGGGTTCCCCGGGACACTGAAGCTTTCTTT.

The chain joins TRBV19 to TRBJ1-1, with 8 positions matching TRBD1. The V segment lost 5 bases and the J segment 4 bases; nucleotides outside the gene matches: 9. The germline gives CDR1 LNHDA, CDR2 SQIVND (reference sequence). CDR3 length: 15 residues. The CDR3 reads CASSHTGGAPTEAFF. Here the CDR3 DNA reads TGTGCCAGTAGTCACACAGGGGGTGCCCCCACTGAAGCTTTCTTT.

The chain links TRBV29-1 to TRBJ1-5, with D unresolved. V was clipped by 4 bases and J by 0 bases, with 10 bases between them. CDR1 and CDR2 from the germline V gene are SQVTM and ANQGSEA. This CDR3 is 14 amino acids long. CDR3 in amino acids: CSVGGQNSNQPQHF. CDR3 in DNA: TGCAGCGTTGGAGGGCAGAATAGCAATCAGCCCCAGCATTTT.

This clone was detected only once. The chain links TRBV25-1 to TRBJ1-1; 9 bases are shared with TRBD1. This CDR3 comprises 13 residues. Germline-derived CDR1 and CDR2 are MGHDK and SYGVNS. V trimming: 5 bases; J trimming: 4 bases; junction bases outside the gene matches: 2. CDR3 bases: TGTGCCAGCAGTCGGACAGGGGCCACTGAAGCTTTCTTT. It codes for CASSRTGATEAFF.

This chain links TRBV4-3 with TRBJ2-1; 7 bases line up with TRBD2. The CDR3 loop spans 15 amino acids. Germline CDR1 is LGHNA and CDR2 is YSLEER. Trimming took 0 bases from V and 15 from J; bases not matched to a gene: 14. CDR3 loop: CASSQDRGEGRSRFF. The CDR3 region has the DNA TGCGCCAGCAGCCAAGATCGGGGGGAGGGACGGTCGCGGTTCTTC.

The J gene is TRBJ2-1, the V gene TRBV6-4, with D unresolved. The CDR3 totals 11 residues. Germline values: CDR1 MRHNA, CDR2 SNTAGT. The ends were cut back, 4 bases at V and 9 bases at J, with 7 bases in the middle. In DNA form, the CDR3 reads TGTGCCAGCAGTGCTGGCGGTGAGCAGTTCTTC. Translating gives CASSAGGEQFF.

The rearrangement links TRBV7-9 to TRBJ1-1, with D possibly being TRBD1 (6 bases). From germline, CDR1 is SEHNR and CDR2 FQNEAQ (reference sequence). Trimming stripped 0 bases from V and 8 bases from J, with 10 bases between. This CDR3 is built from 13 residues. The CDR3 region has the DNA TGTGCCAGCAGCTTAGCGGGGGCCGGGGAAGCTTTCTTT. It specifies CASSLAGAGEAFF.

The chain couples TRBV30 to TRBJ1-4; maybe TRBD1 (5 bases). This CDR3 has 12 residues. CDR1 and CDR2 from the germline V gene are GTSNPN and SVGIG (reference sequence). V lost 5 bases and J lost 7, with 11 bases in between. The CDR3 DNA reads as TGTGCCTGGCTGGGGGGGGGTGAAAAACTGTTTTTT. Amino acids: CAWLGGGEKLFF.

V and J are TRBV27 and TRBJ2-1, with 7 bases aligning to TRBD2. The trim removed 2 bases at V and 0 bases at J, leaving 4 bases unmatched. Germline lookup yields CDR1 MNHEY and CDR2 SMNVEV (reference sequence). There are 16 residues in the CDR3. DNA for the CDR3: TGTGCCAGCAGTTTAGACGGGGGGAGCTCCTACAATGAGCAGTTCTTC. Its protein is CASSLDGGSSYNEQFF.

The genes are TRBV7-9 and TRBJ1-5, with D uncertain. The CDR3 has 13 amino acids. V was cut by 5 bases and J by 2 bases, with 7 bases left in between. The germline V gene encodes CDR1 SEHNR and CDR2 FQNEAQ (reference sequence). CDR3 region: CASSQYGNQPQHF. CDR3 coding DNA: TGTGCCAGCAGCCAGTATGGCAATCAGCCCCAGCATTTT.

The rearrangement links TRBV2 to TRBJ1-5; 8 nucleotides match TRBD1. Germline V gene lookup returns CDR1 SNHLY and CDR2 FYNNEI. V shed 1 base, J shed 9 bases, and the junction held 5 bases outside the gene matches. CDR3 length equals 14 residues. The DNA for the CDR3 is TGTGCCAGCAGTGAAGAACAGGGGGTAGGGCCCCAGCATTTT. Protein product: CASSEEQGVGPQHF.

The chain carries TRBV6-5 and TRBJ1-2, with unresolved D. Trimming took 5 bases from V and 4 from J, leaving 11 bases between them. The CDR3 is 13 residues long. Looked up from germline, CDR1 is MNHEY and CDR2 is SVGAGI. CDR3 sequence reads: CASSNQVFYGYTF. Here the CDR3 DNA reads TGTGCCAGCAGTAATCAGGTGTTCTATGGCTACACCTTC.

This chain connects TRBV6-5 to TRBJ1-5; D perhaps matches TRBD1 (5 bases). This CDR3 region has 15 residues. The germline V gene encodes CDR1 MNHEY and CDR2 SVGAGI. Between the trimmed V and J ends, which lost 5 bases and 7 bases, there was a span of 18 bases. CDR3 in amino acids: CASSTYGHWSQPQHF. The CDR3 DNA reads as TGTGCCAGCAGTACTTATGGACATTGGTCCCAGCCCCAGCATTTT.

The chain links TRBV10-3 to TRBJ1-1; TRBD1 might be the D (5 bases). The V end was cut by 8 bases, the J end by 2 bases, with 12 bases between. Germline V CDR1 and CDR2: ENHRY, SYGVKD. The CDR3 covers 13 residues. The DNA for the CDR3 is TGTGCCATCTCGACCACAGGCAACACTGAAGCTTTCTTT. It is translated as CAISTTGNTEAFF.

This clone was seen a handful of times. The chain is built from TRBV10-3 and TRBJ2-5; D ambiguous. Between the trimmed V and J ends, which lost 3 bases and 5 bases, there was a span of 13 bases. CDR3 length equals 14 residues. Germline loops: CDR1 ENHRY, CDR2 SYGVKD. DNA for the CDR3: TGTGCCATCAGTGAAATCATAGCTGGGGAGACCCAGTACTTC. Translating it yields CAISEIIAGETQYF.

The CDR3 here is CASSQAGIFYGYTF. Written as DNA, the CDR3 is TGCGCCAGCAGCCAAGCGGGGATCTTCTATGGCTACACCTTC. The chain combines TRBV4-1 with TRBJ1-2, with D unresolved. This CDR3 has 14 residues. The V end lost 1 base, the J end lost 4 bases, and 10 bases lay between the germline ends. Germline values: CDR1 MGHRA, CDR2 YSYEKL.

The V and J genes are TRBV5-6 and TRBJ2-3, with D possibly matching TRBD1 (7 bases). CDR1 and CDR2 from the germline V gene are SGHDT and YYEEEE. The V end was cut by 4 bases, the J end by 5 bases, with 17 bases between. This CDR3 comprises 15 residues. The CDR3 DNA reads TGTGCCAGCAGCCCCTCAGGTCAGGGGGGAGATACGCAGTATTTT. Translation gives CASSPSGQGGDTQYF.

The chain uses TRBV6-5 and TRBJ2-1; 9 bases line up with TRBD1. CDR1 and CDR2 from the germline V gene are MNHEY and SVGAGI. The CDR3 totals 15 residues. After removal of 6 bases from V and 4 bases from J, the junction contained 7 bases not matched to a gene. For the CDR3, the DNA is TGTGCCAGCAGCTACACCGGGACAGGGTACAATGAGCAGTTCTTC. It codes for CASSYTGTGYNEQFF.

The chain has TRBV2 and TRBJ2-2; D might be TRBD2 (5 bases). Trimming cost V 6 bases and J 6 bases, with 14 bases left between them. CDR1 and CDR2 from the germline V gene are SNHLY and FYNNEI. This CDR3 contains 14 residues. The CDR3 here is CASSATNTAGELFF. The CDR3 nucleotides are TGTGCCAGCAGCGCGACTAACACGGCCGGGGAGCTGTTTTTT.

This clone was found a few times. The rearrangement links TRBV9 to TRBJ2-1; 10 bases fit TRBD1. Germline V gives CDR1 SGDLS, CDR2 YYNGEE. With V trimmed by 0 bases and J by 6 bases, 3 bases remained unmatched. There are 15 residues in the CDR3. For the CDR3, the DNA is TGTGCCAGCAGCGTAGAGGGGACAGGGGCCAATGAGCAGTTCTTC. Its translation: CASSVEGTGANEQFF.

This clone was found a few times. The chain combines TRBV4-2 with TRBJ2-1; D is ambiguous. The CDR3 covers 15 residues. Germline CDR1 LGHNA, CDR2 YNFKEQ. V lost 1 base, J lost 8 bases, and 15 bases lay in between. CDR3 protein: CASSQGDGLRDEQFF. CDR3 nucleotide sequence: TGTGCCAGCAGCCAAGGTGACGGTTTACGGGATGAGCAGTTCTTC.

V usage is TRBV25-1 and J usage is TRBJ2-1, with 7 bases that match TRBD2. CDR1 is MGHDK, CDR2 SYGVNS, per germline. CDR3 length: 14 residues. The V and J ends lost 5 bases and 3 bases, in that order; junction bases with no gene match: 4. This chain's CDR3 is CASSRGGSYNEQFF. CDR3 bases: TGTGCCAGCAGTAGGGGCGGGAGCTACAATGAGCAGTTCTTC.

The chain links TRBV5-6 to TRBJ2-5; 8 bases agree with TRBD1. In germline, CDR1 is SGHDT, CDR2 YYEEEE. The CDR3 has 16 residues. V shed 4 bases and J 4 bases; nucleotides not matched to a gene: 12. Here the CDR3 DNA reads TGTGCCAGCAGCCTCAGGACAGGGAGTCAACTAGAGACCCAGTACTTC. Residues: CASSLRTGSQLETQYF.

The chain joins TRBV10-3 to TRBJ2-7; TRBD1 matches 8 bases. The CDR3 consists of 16 residues. V trimming: 0 bases; J trimming: 2 bases; junction bases outside the gene matches: 6. The germline V gene encodes CDR1 ENHRY and CDR2 SYGVKD. DNA for the CDR3: TGTGCCATCAGTGAGTCGGTGACAGGGGACACCTACGAGCAGTACTTC. The encoded protein is CAISESVTGDTYEQYF.

The chain has TRBV6-5 and TRBJ1-2, with a weak D call TRBD1 (5 bases). V lost 6 bases and J 4 bases, leaving 12 bases between the germline ends. CDR3 length equals 13 residues. Germline V gives CDR1 MNHEY, CDR2 SVGAGI. CDR3: CASRQDQLYGYTF. The CDR3 DNA is TGTGCCAGCAGACAGGACCAACTCTATGGCTACACCTTC.

The chain couples TRBV30 to TRBJ1-4, with 12 bases identical to TRBD1. CDR3 length: 18 amino acids. Germline V lookup: CDR1 GTSNPN, CDR2 SVGIG (reference sequence). The V gene end was trimmed by 5 bases and the J gene end by 2 bases; junction bases not matched to a gene: 12. In DNA, the CDR3 is TGTGCCTGGTCGTTCCGGGACAGGGGGCGGGAGACTAATGAAAAACTGTTTTTT. Its protein product is CAWSFRDRGRETNEKLFF.

V is TRBV5-1 and J is TRBJ2-5; tentatively, D is TRBD2 (6 bases). Trimming removed 3 bases at V and 1 base at J, with 16 bases between. Germline V lookup: CDR1 SGHRS, CDR2 YFSETQ. The CDR3 sequence is 16 residues long. CDR3 residues: CASSSYGGLGQETQYF. The CDR3 DNA follows: TGCGCCAGCAGCTCCTACGGGGGATTGGGCCAAGAGACCCAGTACTTC.

This clone was seen more than once but under ten times. The rearrangement uses TRBV5-1 and TRBJ1-2; no reliable D call. The CDR3 has 15 amino acids. V was shortened by 1 base and J by 2 bases, with 12 bases between the two germline ends. Germline values: CDR1 SGHRS, CDR2 YFSETQ. The CDR3 region is CASSLLGSGNYGYTF. In nucleotides, the CDR3 is TGCGCCAGCAGCTTGTTGGGATCGGGAAACTATGGCTACACCTTC.